These 23 T cell receptor beta chains were all obtained from the same sample, sequenced in a study of OX40 agonist ivuxolimab in advanced cancers. Repertoires were generated with immunoSEQ multiplex PCR, while TCRdb's copy carries only in-frame clones and drops some. The sample yields about 79,000 clones, less than 95% seen once. The sequencing here drew on CD4+ or CD8+ T cells sorted from blood, taken in a trial of the OX40 agonist ivuxolimab. These receptors were collected from an adult with an advanced solid tumor such as melanoma, head and neck, liver or kidney cancer.

The chain carries TRBV2 and TRBJ2-7; 7 bases are a match to TRBD1. The CDR3 extends over 13 amino acids. Looked up from germline, CDR1 is SNHLY and CDR2 is FYNNEI. The trim removed 6 bases at V and 1 base at J, leaving 3 bases unmatched. The CDR3 sequence: CASSAQGSYEQYF. The DNA for the CDR3 is TGTGCCAGCAGCGCACAGGGGTCCTACGAGCAGTACTTC.

The chain couples TRBV7-2 to TRBJ2-1, with TRBD2 matching over 8 bases. Trimming took 4 bases from V and 4 from J; bases not matched to a gene: 3. The CDR3 spans 14 residues. Germline CDR1 SGHTA, CDR2 FQGNSA. The CDR3 is CASSWASGYNEQFF. The CDR3 bases are TGTGCCAGCAGCTGGGCTAGCGGGTACAATGAGCAGTTCTTC. The whole variable domain, filled in from reference TRBV7-2 and TRBJ2-1, reads GAGVSQSPSNKVTEKGKDVELRCDPISGHTALYWYRQSLGQGLEFLIYFQGNSAPDKSGLPSDRFSAERTGGSVSTLTIQRTQQEDSAVYLCASSWASGYNEQFFGPGTRLTVL.

The CDR3 DNA follows: TGTGCCTGGAGTGAGGGACTGAATGAAAAACTGTTTTTT. This translates into CAWSEGLNEKLFF. The V call is TRBV30, the J call TRBJ1-4; TRBD1 is a possible D gene (5 bases). With 1 base removed from V and 5 bases from J, the gap between germline ends came to 8 bases. Germline CDR1 GTSNPN, CDR2 SVGIG (reference sequence). The CDR3 is 13 amino acids.

In its sample, this clone was seen once. The CDR3 bases are TGTGCCAGCAGCCAGAACAGGGTTGGGACTGAAGCTTTCTTT. Its translation is CASSQNRVGTEAFF. The rearrangement joins TRBV14 to TRBJ1-1; D may be TRBD1 (6 bases). Germline lookup yields CDR1 SGHDN and CDR2 FVKESK. The CDR3 consists of 14 residues. Trimming removed 3 bases from V and 5 bases from J, with 13 bases in between. Supplemented by reference TRBV14 and TRBJ1-1, the full variable domain reads EAGVTQFPSHSVIEKGQTVTLRCDPISGHDNLYWYRRVMGKEIKFLLHFVKESKQDESGMPNNRFLAERTGGTYSTLKVQPAELEDSGVYFCASSQNRVGTEAFFGQGTRLTVV.

The CDR3 loop reads CASIPLWGAEGNTIYF. The CDR3 DNA reads TGTGCCAGCATCCCTCTTTGGGGGGCAGAAGGAAACACCATATATTTT. V usage is TRBV28 and J usage is TRBJ1-3; D possibly corresponds to TRBD1 (6 bases). The CDR3 consists of 16 residues. CDR1 and CDR2 from the germline V gene are MDHEN and SYDVKM. Trimming left V 7 bases short and J 4 bases short, with 20 bases between.

This CDR3 is CASSFRTSGASYEQYF. As DNA, the CDR3 is TGTGCCAGCAGCTTTCGGACTAGCGGGGCCTCCTACGAGCAGTACTTC. V usage is TRBV9 and J usage is TRBJ2-7; 12 bases are shared with TRBD2. The CDR3 runs to 16 residues. V shed 4 bases and J 0 bases; nucleotides not matched to a gene: 5. CDR1 and CDR2 from the germline V gene are SGDLS and YYNGEE.

The V and J genes are TRBV18 and TRBJ2-3; TRBD2 matches at 10 bases. The germline V gene has CDR1 KGHSH and CDR2 LQKENI. There are 16 residues in the CDR3. J was trimmed by 0 bases and V by 6 bases; bases with no gene match: 6. The CDR3 DNA follows: TGTGCCAGCTCCCGGACTAGCGGCGTTAGCACAGATACGCAGTATTTT. Its translation: CASSRTSGVSTDTQYF.

The chain carries TRBV7-3 and TRBJ2-5, with unresolved D. The J call may be wrong; the DNA end is better matched by TRBJ2-7. Germline CDR1 reads SGHTA; CDR2 reads FQGTGA. This CDR3 spans 12 amino acids. DNA for the CDR3: TGTGCCAGCGGCGACGGTCCCTACGAGCAGTACTTC. This gives the protein CASGDGPYEQYF.

The chain has TRBV7-9 and TRBJ1-2; no clear D gene. From germline, CDR1 is SEHNR and CDR2 FQNEAQ (reference sequence). Deletions cut 6 bases from V and 4 bases from J, with 18 bases between. The CDR3 consists of 15 residues. The CDR3 DNA reads TGTGCCAGCAGGGGCCCTAGCAGTTCTAGCTATGGCTACACCTTC. Translated: CASRGPSSSSYGYTF.

This clone was found once. This chain joins TRBV7-2 and TRBJ2-7; TRBD2 agrees at 8 bases. The V and J ends lost 2 bases and 0 bases, in that order; junction bases with no gene match: 3. Germline lookup yields CDR1 SGHTA and CDR2 FQGNSA. CDR3 length equals 15 residues. CDR3 coding DNA: TGTGCCAGCAGCTTATGGAGCGGGAGCTCCTACGAGCAGTACTTC. This translates into CASSLWSGSSYEQYF.

This clone was observed a single time. The chain uses TRBV21-1 and TRBJ2-2. TRBV21-1 is marked as a pseudogene. The CDR3 consists of 12 residues. CDR3 bases: TGTGCCAGCGTTAAAGGGTCCGGGGAGCTGTTTTTT. It encodes CASVKGSGELFF.

This clone was seen just once. The chain is built from TRBV7-2 and TRBJ1-5, with D hard to call. CDR3 length: 15 residues. The germline V gene encodes CDR1 SGHTA and CDR2 FQGNSA. The V end was cut by 6 bases, the J end by 1 base, with 13 bases between. This CDR3 is CASSLGKLSNQPQHF. In DNA, the CDR3 is TGTGCCAGCAGTCTAGGGAAACTGAGCAATCAGCCCCAGCATTTT. The full variable domain, completed using reference TRBV7-2 and TRBJ1-5, is GAGVSQSPSNKVTEKGKDVELRCDPISGHTALYWYRQSLGQGLEFLIYFQGNSAPDKSGLPSDRFSAERTGGSVSTLTIQRTQQEDSAVYLCASSLGKLSNQPQHFGDGTRLSIL.

This clone was detected only once. The V call is TRBV19, the J call TRBJ1-5, with D tentatively TRBD1 (6 bases). Germline CDR1 LNHDA, CDR2 SQIVND (reference sequence). V shed 5 bases and J shed 3 bases, with 14 bases lying between them. This CDR3 is 15 amino acids long. The CDR3 here is CASSLGQISNQPQHF. The CDR3 DNA reads as TGTGCCAGTAGTTTAGGACAGATCTCCAATCAGCCCCAGCATTTT.

Remarks on this clone: A junction end diverges from the germline sequence, so it may reflect a read error. CDR3 bases: TGTGCCAGCAGTCCCCAGGTATCTAACGAAAAACTGTTTTTT. Translating gives CASSPQVSNEKLFF. This rearrangement joins TRBV25-1 to TRBJ1-4; D is uncertain. The CDR3 contains 14 residues. Germline V gene sequence: CDR1 MGHDK, CDR2 SYGVNS.

The chain joins TRBV28 to TRBJ1-1; D not certain. The germline V gene has CDR1 MDHEN and CDR2 SYDVKM. This CDR3 is built from 13 residues. V shed 5 bases and J shed 7 bases, with 14 bases lying between them. CDR3 bases: TGTGCCAGCAGTCCCAATATATGGCGTGAAGCTTTCTTT. This gives the protein CASSPNIWREAFF.

The rearrangement uses TRBV5-1 and TRBJ2-1; D is uncertain. Germline loops: CDR1 SGHRS, CDR2 YFSETQ. This CDR3 is 13 amino acids long. V lost 0 bases to trimming and J lost 5 bases, with 6 bases between them. The CDR3 protein is CASSLALHNEQFF. The CDR3 DNA reads TGCGCCAGCAGCTTGGCACTCCACAATGAGCAGTTCTTC.

This chain uses TRBV7-2 with TRBJ2-1, with 15 positions matching TRBD2. Trimming at V came to 6 bases and at J to 12 bases, leaving 9 bases not matched to a gene. Germline V CDR1 and CDR2: SGHTA, FQGNSA. The CDR3 is 15 amino acids. The CDR3 region is CASSPGLAGGIRQFF. The CDR3 DNA sequence: TGTGCCAGCAGTCCCGGACTAGCGGGGGGGATAAGGCAGTTCTTC.

The CDR3: CASSPGQGGTQPQHF. The CDR3 DNA sequence: TGTGCCAGCAGCCCTGGACAGGGTGGAACTCAGCCCCAGCATTTT. The V gene is TRBV7-9, the J gene TRBJ1-5; 8 nucleotides agree with TRBD1. Germline trimming cut 5 bases from V and 6 bases from J; bases unmatched to any gene: 9. This CDR3 spans 15 amino acids. Germline CDR1 is SEHNR and CDR2 is FQNEAQ (reference sequence).

The CDR3 here is CASSPRGEVDTQYF. The CDR3 coding sequence is TGTGCCAGCAGCCCCAGGGGAGAGGTAGATACGCAGTATTTT. The rearrangement joins TRBV7-6 to TRBJ2-3; the D gene is possibly TRBD1 (6 bases). The V gene lost 5 bases and the J gene lost 5 bases, with 14 bases spanning the gap. The CDR3 is 14 amino acids. In germline, CDR1 is SGHVS, CDR2 FNYEAQ.

The rearrangement links TRBV30 to TRBJ2-6, with D possibly called TRBD1 or TRBD2 (5 bases each). Germline V gene sequence: CDR1 GTSNPN, CDR2 SVGIG (reference sequence). V shed 3 bases and J shed 4 bases, with 7 bases lying between them. The CDR3 is made up of 13 amino acids. The CDR3 nucleotides read TGTGCCTGGAGGGGGGTAGGGGCCAACGTCCTGACTTTC. This codes for CAWRGVGANVLTF. Drawing the rest from reference TRBV30 and TRBJ2-6, the complete variable domain is SQTIHQWPATLVQPVGSPLSLECTVEGTSNPNLYWYRQAAGRGLQLLFYSVGIGQISSEVPQNLSASRPQDRQFILSSKKLLLSDSGFYLCAWRGVGANVLTFGAGSRLTVL.

V usage is TRBV5-1 and J usage is TRBJ1-4; a weak D match, TRBD1 (6 bases). Germline loops: CDR1 SGHRS, CDR2 YFSETQ. The length of the CDR3 is 16 residues. Trimming pared 4 bases from V and 3 bases from J, leaving 16 bases between. The CDR3 sequence: CASSRTEQGSNEKLFF. DNA of the CDR3: TGCGCCAGCAGCCGGACGGAACAGGGTTCTAATGAAAAACTGTTTTTT.

The CDR3 DNA sequence: TGCAGCGTTAGCCCGGGCCCCGATTCACCCCTCCACTTT. Translating it yields CSVSPGPDSPLHF. The genes are TRBV29-1 and TRBJ1-6, with D hard to call. Germline V CDR1 and CDR2: SQVTM, ANQGSEA. The CDR3 has 13 amino acids. V lost 5 bases and J 8 bases, leaving 13 bases between the germline ends.

The rearrangement uses TRBV7-9 and TRBJ2-5; D possibly corresponds to TRBD1 (5 bases). The V end lost 1 base, the J end lost 4 bases, and 10 bases lay between the germline ends. Germline values: CDR1 SEHNR, CDR2 FQNEAQ (reference sequence). The CDR3 length is 14 residues. The CDR3 sequence: CASSLDRQGETQYF. DNA for the CDR3: TGTGCCAGCAGCTTAGACAGGCAAGGAGAGACCCAGTACTTC.